The clone carrying this T cell receptor (beta chain) was detected a few times. Per the germline V gene, CDR1 is KGHSH and CDR2 is LQKENI. This CDR3 has 14 residues. With V trimmed by 4 bases and J by 10 bases, 7 bases remained unmatched. Either two negative PCRs, clearance, or symptom resolution qualified Cohort 3 donors as recovered. This entry comes from a study of blood T cell repertoires in COVID-19. Study background: Acute and convalescent COVID-19 samples came from the United States, Italy and Spain.

Authors' analysis steps: Estimated nucleated cell counts came from reference gene primer amplification. Data came from immunoSEQ multiplex PCR; TCRdb stores just in-frame clones and leaves some out. Clone size and V and J calls were adopted from that table, with D and trimming inferred from the DNA. The sample lists roughly 500,000 clones, 88% occurring once. Material: PBMCs or T cells enriched from blood (not recorded which). This receptor was obtained from a woman between 40 and 50 years old who had recovered from COVID-19. The chain employs TRBV18 and TRBJ1-6; 7 positions agree with TRBD1. This chain's CDR3 is CASSLGTDRSPLHF. The CDR3 bases are TGTGCCAGCTCACTCGGGACAGACAGATCACCCCTCCACTTT.